This entry lists 19 T cell receptor beta chains sequenced from one sample in a study of response to subunit inactivated influenza vaccine. TCRdb re-called the RT-PCR reads through MiXCR, storing one row per CDR3 protein. The table records about 190,000 distinct CDR3 sequences, around 15% of them present only once. The source was CD8+ T cells sorted from PBMCs, collected roughly 5 days after vaccination. Receptors originate from a man aged 50-60 years who received an inactivated influenza vaccine.

This clonotype was counted only a few times. The chain couples TRBV27 to TRBJ2-7, with no clear D. Germline CDR1 is MNHEY and CDR2 is SMNVEV (reference sequence). CDR3 length: 14 residues. V shed 5 bases and J shed 5 bases, with 16 bases lying between them. CDR3 bases: TGTGCCAGCAGTCTAAGGGTCTGGCCAAACGAGCAGTACTTC. Translating gives CASSLRVWPNEQYF.

The V gene is TRBV7-9, the J gene TRBJ1-1; D might be TRBD1 (6 bases). Germline V gene data show CDR1 as SEHNR and CDR2 as FQNEAQ (reference sequence). The V end was cut by 5 bases, the J end by 4 bases, with 11 bases between. The length of the CDR3 is 13 residues. CDR3 amino acids: CASSGPRGTEAFF. The CDR3 DNA is TGTGCCAGCAGCGGGCCCAGGGGCACTGAAGCTTTCTTT.

The CDR3 DNA reads TGTGCCAGCAGCTTAGAACCCGGGGAGCTGTTTTTT. This encodes CASSLEPGELFF. This chain connects TRBV7-9 to TRBJ2-2; D gene ambiguous. Germline V gives CDR1 SEHNR, CDR2 FQNEAQ (reference sequence). V lost 1 base to trimming and J lost 6 bases, with 3 bases between them. This CDR3 contains 12 residues.

The table lists this clonotype with a few counts. This chain connects TRBV7-2 to TRBJ2-2, with D possibly called TRBD1 or TRBD2 (5 bases each). Trimming left V 5 bases short and J 9 bases short, with 10 bases between. Germline V gives CDR1 SGHTA, CDR2 FQGNSA. The CDR3 consists of 12 residues. The CDR3 nucleotides read TGTGCCAGCAGCGAGGGGAGCCGGGAGCTGTTTTTT. As protein: CASSEGSRELFF.

This chain connects TRBV7-8 to TRBJ2-2; possible D gene TRBD1, 5 bases. The CDR3 has 15 residues. Deletions cut 6 bases from V and 4 bases from J, with 15 bases between. Germline V lookup: CDR1 SGHVS, CDR2 FQNEAQ. The CDR3 region has the DNA TGTGCCAGCAGTACCCTGGGGCGTACCACCGGGGAGCTGTTTTTT. This sequence encodes CASSTLGRTTGELFF.

Ten or more counts support this clonotype. J is TRBJ1-2 and V is TRBV4-1, with TRBD1 matching over 7 bases. V shed 4 bases and J 3 bases; nucleotides not matched to a gene: 5. The CDR3 is 14 residues long. Looked up from germline, CDR1 is MGHRA and CDR2 is YSYEKL. DNA for the CDR3: TGCGCCAGCAGCCCCGAACAGGGGTACTATGGCTACACCTTC. Translated: CASSPEQGYYGYTF.

The rearrangement uses TRBV12-3 or TRBV12-4 and TRBJ2-1; a weak D match, TRBD1 (6 bases). This CDR3 has 16 amino acids. V lost 1 base and J 5 bases, leaving 15 bases between the germline ends. This CDR3 reads CASSLGAQGWDNEQFF. The CDR3 DNA follows: TGTGCCAGCAGTTTAGGCGCCCAGGGGTGGGACAATGAGCAGTTCTTC.

In this sample, this clonotype turned up a few times. J is TRBJ2-3 and V is TRBV12-3 or TRBV12-4; tentative D call: TRBD2 (5 bases). Trimming shortened V by 1 base and J by 6 bases, and 11 bases separated the two germline ends. This CDR3 comprises 14 residues. As DNA, the CDR3 is TGTGCCAGCAGTTTAGGGCAGGAGGCGGATACGCAGTATTTT. Translating gives CASSLGQEADTQYF.

This rearrangement joins TRBV29-1 to TRBJ2-2, with TRBD1 identical over 7 bases. The germline gives CDR1 SQVTM, CDR2 ANQGSEA. This CDR3 comprises 14 residues. Trimming took 4 bases from V and 1 from J; bases not matched to a gene: 3. The CDR3 DNA is TGCAGCGTTGTATGGACAGGGAACACCGGGGAGCTGTTTTTT. Amino acids: CSVVWTGNTGELFF.

V and J are TRBV29-1 and TRBJ2-2; 10 bases align to TRBD1. Per germline, CDR1 SQVTM and CDR2 ANQGSEA. The CDR3 sequence is 14 residues long. Unmatched junction bases numbered 7, after V lost 6 bases and J lost 6 bases. The DNA for the CDR3 is TGCAGCGTGGATGGACAGGGGGAGTCCGGGGAGCTGTTTTTT. Translated, it gives CSVDGQGESGELFF.

This clonotype was counted only a few times. The chain recombines TRBV4-2 with TRBJ1-1; TRBD1 aligns across 7 bases. The length of the CDR3 is 16 residues. CDR1 is LGHNA, CDR2 YNFKEQ, per germline. V lost 1 base and J lost 1; bases outside the gene matches: 6. CDR3 amino acids: CASSQGEAGGNTEAFF. CDR3 coding DNA: TGTGCCAGCAGCCAAGGGGAGGCAGGGGGGAACACTGAAGCTTTCTTT.

This clonotype has a handful of counts. The CDR3 bases are TGTGCCAGCAGCTTAGGCGGGGGCCACTCCTACGAGCAGTACTTC. It is translated as CASSLGGGHSYEQYF. The chain has TRBV7-2 and TRBJ2-7; tentative D call: TRBD2 (7 bases). V lost 1 base, J lost 0 bases, and 10 bases lay in between. The CDR3 covers 15 residues. Germline-derived CDR1 and CDR2 are SGHTA and FQGNSA.

This clonotype appeared a few times. The chain joins TRBV3-1 to TRBJ2-2; TRBD2 matches 8 bases. V shed 5 bases, J shed 4 bases, and the junction held 9 bases outside the gene matches. Germline CDR1 LGHDT, CDR2 YNNKEL (reference sequence). The CDR3 extends over 16 amino acids. CDR3 DNA: TGTGCCAGCAGCGTTCGGACTAGCCGGTTCACCGGGGAGCTGTTTTTT. Residues: CASSVRTSRFTGELFF.

This clonotype has at least ten counts. V usage is TRBV7-2 and J usage is TRBJ1-2; TRBD1 matches 9 bases. V was clipped by 6 bases and J by 3 bases; unmatched bases: 5. From germline, CDR1 is SGHTA and CDR2 FQGNSA. The CDR3 runs 14 residues. The CDR3 reads CASRDTGGDYGYTF. The CDR3, as DNA: TGTGCCAGCAGGGACACAGGGGGCGACTATGGCTACACCTTC.

This clonotype was seen a handful of times. This chain connects TRBV6-5 to TRBJ1-5; D is unclear. This CDR3 region has 14 residues. CDR1 and CDR2 from the germline V gene are MNHEY and SVGAGI. Trimming took 0 bases from V and 6 from J, leaving 9 bases between them. In DNA, the CDR3 is TGTGCCAGCAGTTACTCGATGAGAGCTCAGCCCCAGCATTTT. It encodes CASSYSMRAQPQHF.

The sample holds many counts of this clonotype. The J gene is TRBJ2-7, the V gene TRBV7-2; D is unresolved. The length of the CDR3 is 13 residues. Germline V CDR1 and CDR2: SGHTA, FQGNSA. V lost 2 bases, J lost 3 bases, and 8 bases lay in between. The CDR3: CASSLWIYYEQYF. In nucleotides, the CDR3 is TGTGCCAGCAGCTTATGGATCTACTACGAGCAGTACTTC.

This clonotype was seen only a few times. The V call is TRBV24-1, the J call TRBJ1-1; D unresolved. Germline V CDR1 and CDR2: KGHDR, SFDVKD. V lost 7 bases and J lost 1, with 9 bases in between. The CDR3 length is 13 residues. The CDR3 sequence: CATRSVANTEAFF. The CDR3 coding sequence is TGTGCCACCAGGAGTGTCGCGAACACTGAAGCTTTCTTT.

This sequence joins TRBV12-3 or TRBV12-4 and TRBJ2-1; 11 bases line up with TRBD2. V trimming: 3 bases; J trimming: 2 bases; junction bases outside the gene matches: 6. The CDR3 is 17 amino acids. The CDR3 nucleotides read TGTGCCAGCAGTTTGGGGGTTAGCGGGAGGGCCTACAATGAGCAGTTCTTC. Protein: CASSLGVSGRAYNEQFF.

The chain links TRBV28 to TRBJ2-4; D gene uncertain. The germline V gene has CDR1 MDHEN and CDR2 SYDVKM. The CDR3 consists of 16 residues. V was cut by 5 bases and J by 1 base, with 15 bases left in between. The CDR3 sequence: CASSHGVVMAKNIQYF. The CDR3 DNA sequence: TGTGCCAGCAGTCATGGAGTAGTGATGGCCAAAAACATTCAGTACTTC.